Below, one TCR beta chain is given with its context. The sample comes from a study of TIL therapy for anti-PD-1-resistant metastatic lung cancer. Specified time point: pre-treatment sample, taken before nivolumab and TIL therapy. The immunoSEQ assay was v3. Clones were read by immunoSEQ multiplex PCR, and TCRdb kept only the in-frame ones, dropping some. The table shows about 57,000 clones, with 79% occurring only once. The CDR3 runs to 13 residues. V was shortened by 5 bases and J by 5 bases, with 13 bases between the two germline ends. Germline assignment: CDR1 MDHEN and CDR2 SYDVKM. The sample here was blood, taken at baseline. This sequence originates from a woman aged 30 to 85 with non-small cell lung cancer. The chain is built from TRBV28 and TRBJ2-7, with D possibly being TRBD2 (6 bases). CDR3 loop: CASSPTGADEQYF. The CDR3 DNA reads TGTGCCAGCAGTCCAACGGGAGCGGACGAGCAGTACTTC.